This T cell receptor (beta chain) was captured by sequencing in a study of beta chain features in type 1 diabetes. As for the study in general: Age, gender and cell yields were alike across patients and healthy donors. Sorted cells numbering roughly 100,000,000 were examined across all samples.

Findings of the study overall: People with Type 1 diabetes carried modestly yet significantly shorter TCRB CDR3s in all four CD4+ subsets. Shorter templates might be favored by PCR, and equally so in patients and in controls.

Germline loops: CDR1 SQVTM, CDR2 ANQGSEA. The CDR3 extends over 13 amino acids. A few counts support this clone. No antigen is known for it. What was sequenced were expressed TCRB transcripts, since all of the isolated RNA had been reverse transcribed. The assay was immunoSEQ multiplex PCR, and TCRdb's table has in-frame clones only and misses some. This sample has fewer than 350,000 clones, with 15% found just once. The receptor's source is a man aged 18 to 30 with type 1 diabetes. Sequenced: naive CD4+ T cells from blood. The V gene is TRBV29-1, the J gene TRBJ2-5, with 9 positions matching TRBD1. Near its end, the DNA agrees better with TRBJ2-7, so the J call may be wrong. The CDR3 DNA is TGCAGCGTTGGGACAGGGGAACGGTACGAGCAGTACTTC. Protein: CSVGTGERYEQYF.